This T cell receptor (beta chain) was documented in a study of shared clonotypes between healthy human individuals. Study-level background: Three men and a couple of women, aged 18 to 49, were donors.

In germline, CDR1 is MNHNS, CDR2 SASEGT. V dropped 5 bases and J dropped 8; count of bases not matched to a gene: 5. This CDR3 has 13 residues. Some clones are missing from TCRdb's copy, which holds only in-frame ones; the method was immunoSEQ multiplex PCR. The sample lists millions of clones, approximately 90% seen once, with around 0.15% in the top ten. Sample: naive CD4+ T cells sorted from blood. The subset here: CD45RA+ positively selected. J is TRBJ1-2 and V is TRBV6-1, with 10 bases matching TRBD1. The clonotype comes from a man aged 18 to 29 in good health. The CDR3 DNA is TGTGCCAGCAGTAGACAGGGGGCGGAGGGCTACACCTTC. Protein product: CASSRQGAEGYTF.